This T cell receptor (beta chain) was observed in a study of molecular identifiers for immune sequencing clone quantification. CDR1 is SEHNR and CDR2 is FQNEAQ in the germline V gene (reference sequence). The CDR3 runs to 15 residues. With regard to this clonotype: An end of the junction does not agree with germline; a read error may underlie this.

TCRdb re-called the PCR reads with MiXCR, one entry per CDR3 protein. The sample holds around 470,000 distinct CDR3 sequences; about 22% are singletons and the top ten take about 0.84%. The TCR sequence derives from a human donor in good health. Some libraries in this study had Jurkat cell RNA spiked in. The specimen was naive CD8+ T cells from blood, with Jurkat cell RNA spiked in. Subset given: FACS-sorted CD8+CD4-CCR7+CD45RA+ naive T cells. J is TRBJ1-4 and V is TRBV7-9; 8 bases fit TRBD1. This CDR3 is CVSSARDRTFEKLFF. The CDR3 DNA follows: TGTGTCAGCAGCGCTCGGGACAGGACCTTTGAAAAACTGTTTTTT.